This T cell receptor beta chain appears in the sequencing data of a study (dated by TCRdb to 2014 to 2015). Concerning the study at large: Whether tumor-infiltrating Tregs in breast cancer are recruited from blood Tregs or converted in situ from other CD4+ T cell subsets was tested. Overall results and qualifications from the work: In terms of TCR gene usage, tumor memory CD4+ T cells clustered together with blood and lymph node memory CD4+ cells, as well as with lymph node naive CD4+ cells. The larger-cohort validation was restricted to a single TCR beta V-J rearrangement rather than whole repertoires. The greatest overlap of tumor-infiltrating Treg TCR alpha and beta sequences was observed with tumor naive CD4+ T cells, followed by blood naive CD4+ T cells.

This clonotype was observed at least ten times. Which antigen it targets is not known. The sample holds no much larger clone one base away, and base qualities are not on file. Cells that were CD4+CD25+CD127-/low were isolated as Tregs. Tregs, naive and memory CD4+ T cells from tumor, blood and ipsilateral draining lymph nodes of a handful of breast cancer patients underwent full-length TCR alpha and beta sequencing. Ficoll density gradient centrifugation was used to isolate mononuclear cells from lymph nodes or from 40 to 50 ml of peripheral blood. FACS confirmed that the sorted cell populations were more than 90% pure. Full-length TCR variable regions were amplified by 5' RACE PCR with constant-region reverse primers, and semi-nested PCR with Nested Universal Primer A was subsequently performed. The ReliaPrep RNA Cell Miniprep System was used to extract total RNA, which was then reverse transcribed into 5'RACE-ready cDNA with the SMARTer RACE 5'/3' Kit. Multiplex adaptors were used to barcode the full-length TCR alpha and beta libraries, which were then sequenced on an Illumina MiSeq. In the source study's methods: Sequencing data were pooled across the five patients for each of nine subset-tissue groups and compared by unsupervised clustering of TCR gene usage. The Morisita-Horn index was used to calculate repertoire similarity, with shared sequences weighted according to their contribution to each repertoire. The raw public reads went through TCRdb reprocessing: fastp at Q25, MiXCR clone calling, in-frame beta chains kept. A single entry per CDR3 protein holds the most common genes and DNA from its merged rows. TCRdb, not the authors, supplied the V and J calls. This sample holds approximately 40,000 distinct CDR3 sequences; 22% were observed only once. The ten largest account for about 4% of the sample.

The cysteine opens and the phenylalanine closes a CDR3 of 16 amino acids. Left in the record is the CDR3 DNA by itself, 48 bases read in frame from the first base. Reading the germline V gene gives CDR1 MNHEY and CDR2 SVGAGI. Deletion took 2 bases off V and 3 bases off J, with a span of 16 bases between the germline ends. The chain was built from TRBV6-5 and TRBJ1-1; possibly the D gene is TRBD1, per 5 matching bases. Source material: Tregs sorted from blood. The clonotype originates from a female donor with breast cancer. The DNA is as follows: TGTGCCAGCAGTTACCTTCTCCGGGGAGGGGACACTGAAGCTTTCTTT. It translates to CASSYLLRGGDTEAFF.